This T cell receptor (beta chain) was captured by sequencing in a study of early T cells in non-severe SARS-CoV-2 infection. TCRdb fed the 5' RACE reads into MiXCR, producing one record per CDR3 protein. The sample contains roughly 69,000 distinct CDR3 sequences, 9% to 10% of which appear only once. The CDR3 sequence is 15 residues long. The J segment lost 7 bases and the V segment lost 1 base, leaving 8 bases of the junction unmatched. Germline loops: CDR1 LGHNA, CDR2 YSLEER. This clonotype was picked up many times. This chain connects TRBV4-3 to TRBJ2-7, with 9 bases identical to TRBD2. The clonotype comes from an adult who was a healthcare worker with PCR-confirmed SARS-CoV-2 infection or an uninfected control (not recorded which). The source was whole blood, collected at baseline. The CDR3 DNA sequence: TGCGCCAGCAGCCAAGGGACTAGCGCCGTTATTGAGCAGTACTTC. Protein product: CASSQGTSAVIEQYF.